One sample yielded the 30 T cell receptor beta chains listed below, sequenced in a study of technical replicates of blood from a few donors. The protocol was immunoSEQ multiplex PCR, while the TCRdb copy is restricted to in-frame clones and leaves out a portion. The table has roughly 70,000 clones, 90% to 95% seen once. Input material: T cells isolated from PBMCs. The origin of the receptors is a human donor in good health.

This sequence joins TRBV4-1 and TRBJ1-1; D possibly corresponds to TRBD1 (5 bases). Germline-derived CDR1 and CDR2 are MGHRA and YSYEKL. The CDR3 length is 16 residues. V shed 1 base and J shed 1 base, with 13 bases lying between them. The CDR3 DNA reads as TGCGCCAGCAGCCAAGTGGGGCAGGGCAAGAACACTGAAGCTTTCTTT. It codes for CASSQVGQGKNTEAFF.

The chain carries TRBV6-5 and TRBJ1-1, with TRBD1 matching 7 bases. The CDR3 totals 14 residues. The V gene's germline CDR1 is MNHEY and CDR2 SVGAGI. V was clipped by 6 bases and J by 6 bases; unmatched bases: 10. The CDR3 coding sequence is TGTGCCAGCAGAACGGGACAGTCGTCCCCTGAAGCTTTCTTT. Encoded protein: CASRTGQSSPEAFF.

The CDR3 DNA sequence: TGTGCCAGCAGCCGACGGGTCCTGCCCGAGCAGTACTTC. Amino acid sequence: CASSRRVLPEQYF. V is TRBV13 and J is TRBJ2-7; D gene uncertain. Trimming pared 5 bases from V and 6 bases from J, leaving 14 bases between. The CDR3 length is 13 residues. Germline-derived CDR1 and CDR2 are PRHDT and FYEKMQ (reference sequence).

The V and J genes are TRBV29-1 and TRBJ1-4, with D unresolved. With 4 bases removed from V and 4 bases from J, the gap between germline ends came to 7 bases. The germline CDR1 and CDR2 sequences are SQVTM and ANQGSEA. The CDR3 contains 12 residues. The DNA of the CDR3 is TGCAGCGTTGGAGGCCTTAATGAAAAACTGTTTTTT. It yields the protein CSVGGLNEKLFF.

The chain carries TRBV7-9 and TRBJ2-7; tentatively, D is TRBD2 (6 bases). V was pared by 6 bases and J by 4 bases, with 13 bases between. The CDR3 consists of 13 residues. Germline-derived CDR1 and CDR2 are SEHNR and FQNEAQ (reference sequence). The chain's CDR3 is CASRAKEGYEQYF. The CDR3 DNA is TGTGCCAGCAGAGCAAAGGAGGGTTACGAGCAGTACTTC.

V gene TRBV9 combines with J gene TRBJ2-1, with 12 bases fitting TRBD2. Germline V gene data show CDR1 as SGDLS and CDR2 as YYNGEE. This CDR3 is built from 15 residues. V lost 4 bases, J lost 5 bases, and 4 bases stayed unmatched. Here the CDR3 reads CASSPGTSGHNEQFF. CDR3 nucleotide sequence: TGTGCCAGCAGCCCCGGGACTAGCGGGCACAATGAGCAGTTCTTC.

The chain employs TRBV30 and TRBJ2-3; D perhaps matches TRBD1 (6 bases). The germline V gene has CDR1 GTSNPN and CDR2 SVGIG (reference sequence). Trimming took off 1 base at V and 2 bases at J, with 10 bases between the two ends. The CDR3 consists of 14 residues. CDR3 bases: TGTGCCTGGAGTGGGACAGTTATCACAGATACGCAGTATTTT. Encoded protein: CAWSGTVITDTQYF.

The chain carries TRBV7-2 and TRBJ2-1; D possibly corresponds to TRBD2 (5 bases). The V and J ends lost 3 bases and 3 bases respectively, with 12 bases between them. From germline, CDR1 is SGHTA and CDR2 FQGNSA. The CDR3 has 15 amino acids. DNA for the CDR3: TGTGCCAGCAGCTTGCCTCTCCGGGGCTACAATGAGCAGTTCTTC. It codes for CASSLPLRGYNEQFF.

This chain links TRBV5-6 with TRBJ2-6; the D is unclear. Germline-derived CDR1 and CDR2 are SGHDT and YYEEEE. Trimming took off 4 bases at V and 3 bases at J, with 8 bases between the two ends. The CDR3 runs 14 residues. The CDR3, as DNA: TGTGCCAGCAGCGAATTGAGTGGGGCCAACGTCCTGACTTTC. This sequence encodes CASSELSGANVLTF.

The CDR3 spells CASKKTGWDQPQHF. The CDR3 DNA is TGTGCCAGCAAAAAAACAGGGTGGGATCAGCCCCAGCATTTT. V gene TRBV6-8 combines with J gene TRBJ1-5; tentative D call: TRBD1 (6 bases). V was shortened by 7 bases and J by 5 bases, with 15 bases between the two germline ends. In germline, CDR1 is MNHGY, CDR2 SAAAGT. The length of the CDR3 is 14 residues.

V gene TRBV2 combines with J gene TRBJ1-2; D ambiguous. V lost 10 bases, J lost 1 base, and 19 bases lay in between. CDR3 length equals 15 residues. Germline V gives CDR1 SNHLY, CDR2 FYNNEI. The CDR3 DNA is TGTGCCATAACAGCGATGCGGGAAAATAACTATGGCTACACCTTC. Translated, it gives CAITAMRENNYGYTF.

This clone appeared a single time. The CDR3 spells CASSLDRASGNKQFF. CDR3 bases: TGTGCCAGCAGCTTAGATCGGGCTAGCGGGAACAAGCAGTTCTTC. The chain recombines TRBV11-2 with TRBJ2-1; 9 bases align to TRBD2. With 0 bases clipped from V and 11 bases from J, the junction kept 8 bases outside the gene matches. This CDR3 comprises 15 residues. Germline V gene sequence: CDR1 SGHAT, CDR2 FQNNGV.

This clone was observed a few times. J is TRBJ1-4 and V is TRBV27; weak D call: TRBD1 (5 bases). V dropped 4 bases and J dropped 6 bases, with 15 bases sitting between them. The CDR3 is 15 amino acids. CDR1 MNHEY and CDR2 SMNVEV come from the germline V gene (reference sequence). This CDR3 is CASSWQGGFHEKLFF. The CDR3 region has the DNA TGTGCCAGCAGTTGGCAGGGAGGATTTCATGAAAAACTGTTTTTT.

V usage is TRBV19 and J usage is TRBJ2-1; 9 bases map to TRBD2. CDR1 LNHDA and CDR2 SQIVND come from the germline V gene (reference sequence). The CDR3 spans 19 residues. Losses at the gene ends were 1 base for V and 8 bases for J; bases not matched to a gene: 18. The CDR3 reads CASSIGSGGSGRSLDEQFF. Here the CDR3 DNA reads TGTGCCAGTAGTATAGGGTCCGGCGGAAGCGGGAGGAGCTTAGATGAGCAGTTCTTC.

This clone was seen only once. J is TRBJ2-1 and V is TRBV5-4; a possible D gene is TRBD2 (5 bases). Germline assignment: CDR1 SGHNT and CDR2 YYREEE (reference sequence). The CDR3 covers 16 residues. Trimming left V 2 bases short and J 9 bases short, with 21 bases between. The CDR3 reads CASSLVRVLGEAEQFF. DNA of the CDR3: TGTGCCAGCAGCTTAGTCCGCGTACTAGGCGAGGCTGAGCAGTTCTTC.

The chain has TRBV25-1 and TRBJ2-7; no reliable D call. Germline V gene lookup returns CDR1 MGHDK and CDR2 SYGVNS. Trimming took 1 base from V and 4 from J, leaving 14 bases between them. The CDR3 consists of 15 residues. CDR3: CASSEFTSSPYEQYF. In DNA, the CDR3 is TGTGCCAGCAGTGAATTTACATCCTCCCCGTACGAGCAGTACTTC.

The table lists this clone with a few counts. The CDR3 is CASSPLVGDGAEAFF. The CDR3 nucleotides read TGTGCCAGCTCACCCCTCGTGGGAGACGGGGCTGAAGCTTTCTTT. The chain employs TRBV18 and TRBJ1-1; D gene ambiguous. The CDR3 has 15 amino acids. Trimming cost V 3 bases and J 6 bases, with 17 bases left between them. Germline-derived CDR1 and CDR2 are KGHSH and LQKENI.

The CDR3 sequence is CASSPRGYEQYF. The CDR3 DNA reads TGTGCCAGCAGTCCTCGGGGCTACGAGCAGTACTTC. The chain uses TRBV14 and TRBJ2-7, with D perhaps TRBD2 (5 bases). The germline V gene encodes CDR1 SGHDN and CDR2 FVKESK. The CDR3 consists of 12 residues. Trimming took 6 bases from V and 3 from J, leaving 9 bases between them.

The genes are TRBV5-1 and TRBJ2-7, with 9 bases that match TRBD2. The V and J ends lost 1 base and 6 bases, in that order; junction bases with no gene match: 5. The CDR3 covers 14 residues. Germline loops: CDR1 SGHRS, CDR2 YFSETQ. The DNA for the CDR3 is TGCGCCAGCAGCTTGTTAGCGGGAGAGGGCGAGCAGTACTTC. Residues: CASSLLAGEGEQYF. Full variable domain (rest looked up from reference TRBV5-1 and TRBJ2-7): KAGVTQTPRYLIKTRGQQVTLSCSPISGHRSVSWYQQTPGQGLQFLFEYFSETQRNKGNFPGRFSGRQFSNSRSEMNVSTLELGDSALYLCASSLLAGEGEQYFGPGTRLTVT.

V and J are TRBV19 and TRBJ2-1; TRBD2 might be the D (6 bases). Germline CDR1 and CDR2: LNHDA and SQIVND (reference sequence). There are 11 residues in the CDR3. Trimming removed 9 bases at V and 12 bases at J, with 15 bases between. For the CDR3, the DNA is TGTGCCAGCCACCGGGGGTACAGGCAGTTCTTC. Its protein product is CASHRGYRQFF.

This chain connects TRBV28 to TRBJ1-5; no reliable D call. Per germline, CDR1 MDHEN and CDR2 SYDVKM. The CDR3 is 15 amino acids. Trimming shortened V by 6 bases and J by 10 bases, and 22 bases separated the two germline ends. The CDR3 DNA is TGTGCCAGCAGCCGCTTACGCTTACAAGGGAGTCCCCAGCATTTT. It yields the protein CASSRLRLQGSPQHF.

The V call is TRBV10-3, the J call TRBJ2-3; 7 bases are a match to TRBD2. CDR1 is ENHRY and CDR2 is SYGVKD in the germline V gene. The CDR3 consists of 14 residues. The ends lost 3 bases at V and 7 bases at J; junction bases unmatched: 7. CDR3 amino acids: CAISEGRGVHTQYF. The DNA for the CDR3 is TGTGCCATCAGTGAAGGACGGGGGGTGCATACGCAGTATTTT.

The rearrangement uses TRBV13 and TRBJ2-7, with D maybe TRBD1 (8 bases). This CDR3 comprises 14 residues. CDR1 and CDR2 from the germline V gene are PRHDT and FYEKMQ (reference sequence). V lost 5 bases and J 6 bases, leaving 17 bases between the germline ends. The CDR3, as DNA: TGTGCCAGCAGCCTAGCCACAGGGGGGGGCGAGCAGTACTTC. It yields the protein CASSLATGGGEQYF.

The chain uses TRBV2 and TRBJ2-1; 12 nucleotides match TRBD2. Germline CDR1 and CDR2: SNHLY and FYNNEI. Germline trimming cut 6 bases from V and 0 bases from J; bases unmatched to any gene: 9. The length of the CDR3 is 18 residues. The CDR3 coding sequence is TGTGCCAGCAGCACACGACTAGCGGGGGCCCTCTCCTACAATGAGCAGTTCTTC. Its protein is CASSTRLAGALSYNEQFF.

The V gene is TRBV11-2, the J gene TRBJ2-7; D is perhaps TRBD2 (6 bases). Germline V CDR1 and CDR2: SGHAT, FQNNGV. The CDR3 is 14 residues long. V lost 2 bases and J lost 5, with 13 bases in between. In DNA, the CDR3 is TGTGCCAGCAGCTTATTTGGAGGGCCCGACGAGCAGTACTTC. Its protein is CASSLFGGPDEQYF.

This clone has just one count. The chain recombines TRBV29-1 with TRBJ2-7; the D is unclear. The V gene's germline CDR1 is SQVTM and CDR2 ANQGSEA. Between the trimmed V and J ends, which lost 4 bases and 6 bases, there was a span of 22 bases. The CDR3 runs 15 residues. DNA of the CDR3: TGCAGCGTTGTAATGGAAGGTCGGCAGGTATCCGAGCAGTACTTC. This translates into CSVVMEGRQVSEQYF.

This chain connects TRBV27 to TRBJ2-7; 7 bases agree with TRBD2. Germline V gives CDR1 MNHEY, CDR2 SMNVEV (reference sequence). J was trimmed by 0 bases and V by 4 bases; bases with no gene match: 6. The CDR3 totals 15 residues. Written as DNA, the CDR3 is TGTGCCAGCAGTTCTAGAATAGCGGGCTCCTACGAGCAGTACTTC. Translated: CASSSRIAGSYEQYF.

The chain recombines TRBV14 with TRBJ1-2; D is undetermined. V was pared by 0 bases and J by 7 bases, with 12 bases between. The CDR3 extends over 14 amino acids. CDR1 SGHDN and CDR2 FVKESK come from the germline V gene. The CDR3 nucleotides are TGTGCCAGCAGCCAAGACCGATTTGGCTCTGGCTACACCTTC. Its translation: CASSQDRFGSGYTF.

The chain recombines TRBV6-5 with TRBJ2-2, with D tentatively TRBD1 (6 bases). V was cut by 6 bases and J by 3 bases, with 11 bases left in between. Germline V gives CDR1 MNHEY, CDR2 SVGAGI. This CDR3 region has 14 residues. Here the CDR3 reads CASREGHYTGELFF. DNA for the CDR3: TGTGCCAGCAGAGAGGGACACTACACCGGGGAGCTGTTTTTT.

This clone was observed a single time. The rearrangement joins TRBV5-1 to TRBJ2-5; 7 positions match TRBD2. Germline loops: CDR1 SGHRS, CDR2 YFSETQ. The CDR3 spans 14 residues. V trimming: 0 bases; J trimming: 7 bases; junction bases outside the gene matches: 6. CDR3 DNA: TGCGCCAGCAGCTTGGGCACAGCGGGGACGACCCAGTACTTC. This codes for CASSLGTAGTTQYF.